These 32 T cell receptor beta chains share one sample of origin, sequenced in a study of blood T cell repertoires in COVID-19. The table came from immunoSEQ multiplex PCR; TCRdb's copy has only in-frame clones and leaves some out. Among 150,000 or so clones, approximately 86% were seen once, and the ten largest hold roughly 7%. The sample comprised peripheral blood. Every receptor here comes from a man between 45 and 60 years old with active or convalescent COVID-19.

The rearrangement uses TRBV5-4 and TRBJ1-1; a weak D match, TRBD1 (5 bases). The V gene's germline CDR1 is SGHNT and CDR2 YYREEE (reference sequence). The germline V and J ends were trimmed by 0 bases and 0 bases, with 9 bases remaining between them. The CDR3 is made up of 15 amino acids. The CDR3 region has the DNA TGTGCCAGCAGCTTGGAGCCAGGGTTGAACACTGAAGCTTTCTTT. The encoded protein is CASSLEPGLNTEAFF.

This chain connects TRBV25-1 to TRBJ2-7; 9 bases agree with TRBD1. V gave up 2 bases and J gave up 3 bases; unmatched junction bases: 5. This CDR3 is built from 15 residues. Germline V gene lookup returns CDR1 MGHDK and CDR2 SYGVNS. DNA of the CDR3: TGTGCCAGCAGTGAAGGGGACAGGGATTACTACGAGCAGTACTTC. Its translation is CASSEGDRDYYEQYF.

The V call is TRBV10-2, the J call TRBJ2-5, with D possibly TRBD1 on 6 matching bases. Germline values: CDR1 WSHSY, CDR2 SAAADI. Trimming left V 10 bases short and J 5 bases short, with 17 bases between. The CDR3 covers 13 residues. The CDR3 DNA sequence: TGCGCCACTCAGAGGGGGTCGTGGGAGACCCAGTACTTC. It specifies CATQRGSWETQYF.

This clone was recorded a few times. The V and J genes are TRBV3-1 (or the pseudogene TRBV3-2) and TRBJ2-7; perhaps TRBD2 as D (5 bases). The germline V gene has CDR1 LGHDT and CDR2 YNNKEL (reference sequence). The CDR3 has 13 residues. V gave up 0 bases and J gave up 7 bases, with 10 bases separating them. The CDR3 spells CASSQEPSGEQYF. The CDR3 nucleotides are TGTGCCAGCAGCCAAGAACCCTCGGGGGAGCAGTACTTC.

This chain links TRBV5-1 with TRBJ1-4; TRBD1 aligns across 9 bases. Germline lookup yields CDR1 SGHRS and CDR2 YFSETQ. The V gene end was trimmed by 0 bases and the J gene end by 7 bases; junction bases not matched to a gene: 7. The CDR3 is made up of 16 amino acids. The CDR3 DNA is TGCGCCAGCAGCTTGGAACAGGGGGCGAGGCGTGAAAAACTGTTTTTT. Its protein is CASSLEQGARREKLFF.

The chain uses TRBV14 and TRBJ1-1; 10 bases agree with TRBD1. CDR1 is SGHDN, CDR2 FVKESK, per germline. Losses at the gene ends were 3 bases for V and 5 bases for J; bases not matched to a gene: 6. The CDR3 consists of 15 residues. The chain's CDR3 is CASSHLGQGWTEAFF. The CDR3 DNA reads as TGTGCCAGCAGCCACCTGGGACAGGGGTGGACTGAAGCTTTCTTT.

This sequence joins TRBV11-2 and TRBJ2-1; 10 positions match TRBD2. J was trimmed by 2 bases and V by 5 bases; bases with no gene match: 9. The CDR3 runs 17 residues. The germline V gene encodes CDR1 SGHAT and CDR2 FQNNGV. This CDR3 is CASSPRGAGGTYNEQFF. CDR3 nucleotide sequence: TGTGCCAGCAGCCCCAGGGGAGCGGGAGGGACCTACAATGAGCAGTTCTTC.

Written as DNA, the CDR3 is TGCAGCGTGAACCGACAAACGAACACTGAAGCTTTCTTT. It encodes CSVNRQTNTEAFF. The chain employs TRBV29-1 and TRBJ1-1; D is ambiguous. The germline gives CDR1 SQVTM, CDR2 ANQGSEA. V was pared by 6 bases and J by 1 base, with 12 bases between. The CDR3 covers 13 residues.

This chain uses TRBV4-3 with TRBJ1-5; TRBD1 aligns across 7 bases. V dropped 0 bases and J dropped 3; count of bases not matched to a gene: 5. CDR1 is LGHNA, CDR2 YSLEER, per germline. The CDR3 contains 16 residues. CDR3 loop: CASSQDARGTNQPQHF. The CDR3 DNA follows: TGCGCCAGCAGCCAAGATGCCAGGGGGACCAATCAGCCCCAGCATTTT.

The table lists this clone with a few counts. J is TRBJ1-6 and V is TRBV9; D ambiguous. Germline values: CDR1 SGDLS, CDR2 YYNGEE. Trimming shortened V by 3 bases and J by 2 bases, and 6 bases separated the two germline ends. CDR3 length equals 14 residues. DNA of the CDR3: TGTGCCAGCAGCGGCGACACCTATAATTCACCCCTCCACTTT. Residues: CASSGDTYNSPLHF. The full variable domain, rest sourced from reference TRBV9 and TRBJ1-6, is DSGVTQTPKHLITATGQRVTLRCSPRSGDLSVYWYQQSLDQGLQFLIQYYNGEERAKGNILERFSAQQFPDLHSELNLSSLELGDSALYFCASSGDTYNSPLHFGNGTRLTVT.

This chain joins TRBV6-1 and TRBJ1-5; D is ambiguous. Germline-derived CDR1 and CDR2 are MNHNS and SASEGT. Between the trimmed V and J ends, which lost 2 bases and 7 bases, there was a span of 15 bases. This CDR3 contains 15 residues. CDR3: CASSEIWRVGQPQHF. As DNA, the CDR3 is TGTGCCAGCAGTGAAATCTGGCGGGTGGGGCAGCCCCAGCATTTT.

V gene TRBV4-2 combines with J gene TRBJ1-2, with 7 bases matching TRBD1. V shed 0 bases, J shed 4 bases, and the junction held 5 bases outside the gene matches. Germline V gene sequence: CDR1 LGHNA, CDR2 YNFKEQ. This CDR3 is 15 amino acids long. The CDR3 nucleotides are TGTGCCAGCAGCCAAGATAGGGACAGCGCCTATGGCTACACCTTC. Protein: CASSQDRDSAYGYTF.

Sample share makes this clone medium-sized. As DNA, the CDR3 is TGTGCCAGCTCACCACCGTCACAGGGGGCTGGCGGGGCCAACGTCCTGACTTTC. Translating gives CASSPPSQGAGGANVLTF. The genes are TRBV18 and TRBJ2-6; 9 nucleotides line up with TRBD1. This CDR3 region has 18 residues. Germline V gene data show CDR1 as KGHSH and CDR2 as LQKENI. V shed 0 bases, J shed 4 bases, and the junction held 7 bases outside the gene matches.

The V call is TRBV6-2 or TRBV6-3, the J call TRBJ2-2; 11 bases map to TRBD2. After removal of 5 bases from V and 1 base from J, the junction contained 0 bases not matched to a gene. The germline CDR1 and CDR2 sequences are MNHEY and SVGEGT. This CDR3 is 15 amino acids long. The CDR3 reads CASSLAGGNTGELFF. The CDR3 DNA follows: TGTGCCAGCAGTCTAGCGGGAGGGAACACCGGGGAGCTGTTTTTT.

This rearrangement joins TRBV19 to TRBJ2-1; the match to TRBD1 covers 11 bases. CDR1 and CDR2 from the germline V gene are LNHDA and SQIVND (reference sequence). The CDR3 has 16 amino acids. V lost 3 bases, J lost 8 bases, and 9 bases stayed unmatched. The DNA of the CDR3 is TGTGCCAGTAGTATTATTGGACAGGGGGCGCGGGATGAGCAGTTCTTC. As protein: CASSIIGQGARDEQFF.

The J gene is TRBJ2-1, the V gene TRBV7-2; TRBD2 aligns across 8 bases. There are 18 residues in the CDR3. The germline gives CDR1 SGHTA, CDR2 FQGNSA. V lost 1 base to trimming and J lost 6 bases; unmatched junction nucleotides: 14. The CDR3 region has the DNA TGTGCCAGCAGCTTAGTTCTCCTAAGCGGGAGTTTAAGCAATGAGCAGTTCTTC. Encoded protein: CASSLVLLSGSLSNEQFF.

The genes are TRBV7-2 and TRBJ2-3, with D possibly matching TRBD1 (6 bases). The CDR3 totals 15 residues. Germline V gene sequence: CDR1 SGHTA, CDR2 FQGNSA. Trimming removed 5 bases from V and 2 bases from J, with 14 bases in between. The CDR3 reads CASSPTRGYTDTQYF. CDR3 bases: TGTGCCAGCAGCCCTACTAGGGGGTACACAGATACGCAGTATTTT.

Concerning this clone itself: An end of the junction does not agree with germline; a read error may underlie this. J is TRBJ2-7 and V is TRBV7-7, with D perhaps TRBD1 (6 bases). From germline, CDR1 is SSHAT and CDR2 FNYEAQ (reference sequence). The CDR3 contains 14 residues. The CDR3: CASSFGQIGYEQYF. CDR3 DNA: TGTGCTAGCAGCTTTGGACAGATCGGGTACGAGCAGTACTTC.

This clone has only one observation. The gene calls are TRBV20-1 and TRBJ2-7; 7 nucleotides agree with TRBD1. Germline-derived CDR1 and CDR2 are DFQATT and SNEGSKA (reference sequence). The CDR3 contains 11 residues. Unmatched junction bases numbered 6, after V lost 6 bases and J lost 7 bases. DNA for the CDR3: TGCAGTGCGAGACAGGGTTGGGAGCAGTACTTC. Protein sequence: CSARQGWEQYF.

This chain connects TRBV29-1 to TRBJ2-7; TRBD2 is a possible D gene (5 bases). Germline V lookup: CDR1 SQVTM, CDR2 ANQGSEA. V shed 8 bases and J shed 4 bases, with 15 bases lying between them. The CDR3 runs to 12 residues. The CDR3 region has the DNA TGCAGCTTCGCCGGGGATTATTACGAGCAGTACTTC. Protein sequence: CSFAGDYYEQYF.

The chain carries TRBV18 and TRBJ1-2; D gene ambiguous. Trimming cost V 6 bases and J 3 bases, with 11 bases left between them. The CDR3 covers 13 residues. The germline CDR1 and CDR2 sequences are KGHSH and LQKENI. The CDR3 DNA sequence: TGTGCCAGCTCCCCGGGGAGGGACTATGGCTACACCTTC. Its translation: CASSPGRDYGYTF.

This clone was counted a single time. The V and J genes are TRBV6-5 and TRBJ1-6, with D hard to call. Germline V gene lookup returns CDR1 MNHEY and CDR2 SVGAGI. The CDR3 length is 15 residues. V lost 0 bases and J lost 7, with 10 bases in between. The CDR3 spells CASSYSSPRNSPLHF. CDR3 sequence (DNA): TGTGCCAGCAGTTACTCGAGTCCGCGGAATTCACCCCTCCACTTT.

The CDR3 nucleotides are TGTGCCAGCAGCTTATACAGGGACACTGAAGCTTTCTTT. It is translated as CASSLYRDTEAFF. The chain employs TRBV7-9 and TRBJ1-1; D may be TRBD1 (6 bases). V was pared by 2 bases and J by 3 bases, with 7 bases between. CDR3 size: 13 residues. Germline V gene data show CDR1 as SEHNR and CDR2 as FQNEAQ (reference sequence).

V is TRBV11-3 and J is TRBJ1-1; weak D call: TRBD1 (5 bases). The germline gives CDR1 SGHNT, CDR2 YENEEA. There are 19 residues in the CDR3. V dropped 5 bases and J dropped 7 bases, with 32 bases sitting between them. In nucleotides, the CDR3 is TGTGCCAGCAGCCCCATGGGGGGTTCGCGGGGAGGAAGTGATGGTGAAGCTTTCTTT. Residues: CASSPMGGSRGGSDGEAFF.

This chain connects TRBV7-8 to TRBJ1-3; 7 nucleotides match TRBD1. The J segment lost 0 bases and the V segment lost 0 bases, leaving 11 bases of the junction unmatched. There are 19 residues in the CDR3. Looked up from germline, CDR1 is SGHVS and CDR2 is FQNEAQ. The DNA for the CDR3 is TGTGCCAGCAGCTTAGCCCACCCCGGGACAGCTATCTCTGGAAACACCATATATTTT. This codes for CASSLAHPGTAISGNTIYF.

The chain links TRBV11-3 to TRBJ2-5; 13 bases map to TRBD2. The CDR3 loop spans 15 amino acids. The V gene end was trimmed by 5 bases and the J gene end by 4 bases; junction bases not matched to a gene: 4. Germline assignment: CDR1 SGHNT and CDR2 YENEEA. CDR3 residues: CASSQLAGGPETQYF. CDR3 in DNA: TGTGCCAGCAGCCAACTAGCGGGAGGGCCAGAGACCCAGTACTTC.

V and J are TRBV7-2 and TRBJ1-2, with 9 bases fitting TRBD1. Trimming at V came to 4 bases and at J to 5 bases, leaving 5 bases not matched to a gene. The CDR3 runs 14 residues. Germline CDR1 reads SGHTA; CDR2 reads FQGNSA. Here the CDR3 reads CASSSYRGRYGYTF. In DNA form, the CDR3 reads TGTGCCAGCAGCTCATACAGGGGGCGGTATGGCTACACCTTC.

The CDR3 bases are TGTGCCAGCAGCGTAGACCAGGGGGCAGGGGTTTACAATGAGCAGTTCTTC. The encoded protein is CASSVDQGAGVYNEQFF. This rearrangement joins TRBV9 to TRBJ2-1; 8 nucleotides line up with TRBD1. This CDR3 contains 17 residues. CDR1 and CDR2 from the germline V gene are SGDLS and YYNGEE. Trimming at V came to 0 bases and at J to 4 bases, leaving 9 bases not matched to a gene.

The rearrangement joins TRBV19 to TRBJ1-6; 7 bases fit TRBD1. The V and J ends lost 7 bases and 5 bases, in that order; junction bases with no gene match: 2. Germline CDR1 and CDR2: LNHDA and SQIVND (reference sequence). The CDR3 is 13 residues long. The CDR3 loop reads CASTTGNNSPLHF. The CDR3 DNA reads as TGTGCCAGTACGACAGGGAATAATTCACCCCTCCACTTT.

The rearrangement joins TRBV7-3 to TRBJ2-3; D possibly corresponds to TRBD2 (5 bases). The CDR3 sequence is 14 residues long. The V end lost 2 bases, the J end lost 4 bases, and 10 bases lay between the germline ends. Germline V gene lookup returns CDR1 SGHTA and CDR2 FQGTGA. CDR3 in amino acids: CASSLVGGPDTQYF. CDR3 in DNA: TGTGCCAGCAGCTTAGTTGGAGGACCAGATACGCAGTATTTT.

This clone was counted only a few times. This chain joins TRBV7-8 and TRBJ2-7; 7 nucleotides align to TRBD2. Germline V CDR1 and CDR2: SGHVS, FQNEAQ. The CDR3 loop spans 13 amino acids. The junction had 8 bases not matched to a gene; V was cut back by 10 bases and J by 2 bases. CDR3 bases: TGTGCCACCACCAGCGGGGTCACCTACGAGCAGTACTTC. It is translated as CATTSGVTYEQYF.

This CDR3 reads CASSPSGQRNEKLFF. The CDR3 nucleotides are TGTGCCAGCAGCCCCTCGGGACAGCGTAATGAAAAACTGTTTTTT. The rearrangement uses TRBV7-2 and TRBJ1-4, with TRBD1 matching 7 bases. Unmatched junction bases numbered 7, after V lost 5 bases and J lost 4 bases. In germline, CDR1 is SGHTA, CDR2 FQGNSA. This CDR3 is 15 amino acids long.